This is a list of T cell receptor beta chains from one sample in a study of shared clonotypes between healthy human individuals. The protocol was immunoSEQ multiplex PCR, while the TCRdb copy is restricted to in-frame clones and leaves out a portion. The sample includes roughly 2.5 million clones, 90% to 95% of them seen just once. Specimen: naive CD4+ T cells sorted from blood. Source of these receptors: a man aged 18 to 29 in good health. Both conserved end residues are part of each CDR3. D genes are given only for firm matches. Clone sizes are given selectively: once, few, many, or a class where the clone is expanded.

j_gene,abundance,v_gene,d_gene,CDR3nt,CDR3aa
TRBJ2-7,.,TRBV5-1,.,TGCGCCAGCAGCTTGGGGGGGCTAGGCGGGAGTAGGAGCGCCTACGAGCAGTACTTC,CASSLGGLGGSRSAYEQYF
TRBJ2-5,.,TRBV27,.,TGTGCCACAAGGCAGGGTAGGGAGACCCAGTACTTC,CATRQGRETQYF
TRBJ1-1,.,TRBV11-2,.,TGTGCCAGCAGCTTGGGATCTGGGGGTCTTGAAGCTTTCTTT,CASSLGSGGLEAFF
TRBJ1-1,.,TRBV28,.,TGTGCCAGCAGTTTACAGGGAAGGACTGAAGCTTTCTTT,CASSLQGRTEAFF
TRBJ2-7,.,TRBV28,.,TGTGCCAGCAGTACACCGGGAGCATACGAGCAGTACTTC,CASSTPGAYEQYF
TRBJ2-3,once,TRBV10-3,TRBD2,TGTGCCATCAGGAACCCAGCGGGAGGTACAGATACGCAGTATTTT,CAIRNPAGGTDTQYF
TRBJ2-7,.,TRBV5-8,TRBD1,TGTGCCAGCAGCTTCCTCGGGACAGGCACCTACGAGCAGTACTTC,CASSFLGTGTYEQYF
TRBJ2-5,.,TRBV10-3,TRBD2,TGTGCCATCAGTCTCAGCGGGGAAGAGACCCAGTACTTC,CAISLSGEETQYF
TRBJ1-4,.,TRBV15,.,TGTGCCACCAGCAGAGGGGCCCCCCAGACGGATAATGAAAAACTGTTTTTT,CATSRGAPQTDNEKLFF
TRBJ1-6,few,TRBV2,.,TGTGCCAGCAGCGGATCTGGCCGGGGACTGAATTCACCCCTCCACTTT,CASSGSGRGLNSPLHF
TRBJ1-5,few,TRBV30,.,TGTGCCTGGAGTGACAACTTGGTCCTAACTAGGGAGACCCAGCATTTT,CAWSDNLVLTRETQHF
TRBJ1-5,.,TRBV19,.,TGTGCCAGTAGTATGGCGGGGGAGAGCAATCAGCCCCAGCATTTT,CASSMAGESNQPQHF
TRBJ2-1,.,TRBV6-5,TRBD2,TGTGCCAGCAGTTACTCCCCTAGCGGGGACTACAATGAGCAGTTCTTC,CASSYSPSGDYNEQFF
TRBJ2-3,.,TRBV21-1,.,TGTGCCAGGGTGGTTCCCCCCGTAGGTACGCAGTATTTT,CARVVPPVGTQYF
TRBJ1-2,.,TRBV14,TRBD1,TGTGCCAGCGGGGTCCCCGGAGGGGGCATCGGCGGCTACACCTTC,CASGVPGGGIGGYTF
TRBJ2-5,once,TRBV5-3,.,TGTGCCAGAAGCCCACAAGAGTGGACTGCCCAAGAGACCCAGTACTTC,CARSPQEWTAQETQYF
TRBJ2-7,once,TRBV18,.,TGTGCCAGCTCACCACCTTCCCAAACCCGACAGATCCCCCCAGAAAGAGAGCAGTACTTC,CASSPPSQTRQIPPEREQYF
TRBJ1-5,few,TRBV14,.,TGTGCCAGCAGCCAGGAGGACGGGCAGCCCCAGCATTTT,CASSQEDGQPQHF
TRBJ2-1,.,TRBV11-3,TRBD2,TGTGCCAGCAGCTTAGAAGGTAGCGGGATCTACAATGAGCAGTTCTTC,CASSLEGSGIYNEQFF
TRBJ2-5,.,TRBV14,.,TGTGCCAGCAGCCAAGAGACTGGATCCAGAGGCCAAGAGACCCAGTACTTC,CASSQETGSRGQETQYF
TRBJ2-1,.,TRBV30,.,TGTGCCTGGAGTGATTACCTTAATGAGCAGTTCTTC,CAWSDYLNEQFF
TRBJ1-3,.,TRBV7-9,.,TGTGCCAGCAGCTTAGGTGGGGCGCGGGGAAACACCATATATTTT,CASSLGGARGNTIYF
TRBJ1-1,.,TRBV30,.,TGTGCCTGGAGTGTGTCAGGACAAGGGAAAGCTTTCTTT,CAWSVSGQGKAFF
TRBJ1-6,.,TRBV30,TRBD1,TGTGCCTGGATTAGGACAGGGAATAATTCACCCCTCCACTTT,CAWIRTGNNSPLHF
TRBJ2-5,.,TRBV18,.,TGTGCCAGCTCAAGGGACCAAGAGACCCAGTACTTC,CASSRDQETQYF
TRBJ1-1,.,TRBV7-3,.,TGTGCCAGCAGCTTCCAGGGGAACACTGAAGCTTTCTTT,CASSFQGNTEAFF
TRBJ1-3,.,TRBV5-1,.,TGCGCCAGCAGCTATGGACGGTACTCTGGAAACACCATATATTTT,CASSYGRYSGNTIYF
TRBJ1-2,.,TRBV28,.,TGTGCCAGCAGTGACGGTGGCTACACCTTC,CASSDGGYTF
TRBJ2-1,.,TRBV2,TRBD2,TGTGCCAGCAGTCGACTAGCGGGGGCCTACAATGAGCAGTTCTTC,CASSRLAGAYNEQFF
TRBJ1-5,.,TRBV6-1,.,TGTGCCAGCAGTGAAGCGCCGTTCCTCAATCAGCCCCAGCATTTT,CASSEAPFLNQPQHF
TRBJ1-1,.,TRBV2,.,TGTGCCAGCAGGGAGGGGGGGACTGAAGCTTTCTTT,CASREGGTEAFF
TRBJ2-3,once,TRBV5-4,.,TGTGCCAGCAGCTTAAGTCAGGGGTCAGATACGCAGTATTTT,CASSLSQGSDTQYF
TRBJ2-2,.,TRBV10-3,.,TGTGCCATCAGTGAGAGCCTAAGCACCGGGGAGCTGTTTTTT,CAISESLSTGELFF
TRBJ1-5,.,TRBV7-6,.,TGTGCCAGCAGCTTAATCTACGGAGACAATCAGCCCCAGCATTTT,CASSLIYGDNQPQHF
TRBJ1-2,once,TRBV4-3,.,TGCGCCAGCAGCGCCGGGTTAGAGAGGGGGGACTATGGCTACACCTTC,CASSAGLERGDYGYTF
TRBJ1-4,.,TRBV30,.,TGTGCCTGGAGTGTTGGGCAGGGGTATGCAACTAATGAAAAACTGTTTTTT,CAWSVGQGYATNEKLFF
TRBJ2-7,.,TRBV29-1,TRBD1,TGCAGCGTTGACAGGACAGGGGGTCGTCGAGAGCAGTACTTC,CSVDRTGGRREQYF